This note documents a single T cell receptor beta chain sequence. The entry originates in a study of human T cells and chemical hapten exposure. TCRdb re-analysed the RACE reads in MiXCR, keeping a single row per CDR3 protein. The repertoire consists of approximately 97,000 distinct CDR3 sequences, with 25% to 35% occurring once and the leading ten covering 10%. The time point: patch test 3, about 24 weeks after DPC sensitization. Stated treatment: therapeutic diphenylcyclopropenone sensitization with weekly scalp DPC. The receptor was isolated from a man in his forties with alopecia areata. Some clones in this sample may be carry-over from other donors' samples. The sample was whole blood, taken in connection with sensitization to the hapten diphenylcyclopropenone (DPC).

This CDR3 is CASSYSTGGFYEQYF. Here the CDR3 DNA reads TGTGCCAGCAGTTATTCGACAGGGGGGTTCTACGAGCAGTACTTC. The chain employs TRBV12-3 or TRBV12-4 and TRBJ2-7; TRBD1 aligns across 9 bases. There are 15 residues in the CDR3. J gave up 3 bases and V 4 bases, and 7 bases lay outside the gene matches.